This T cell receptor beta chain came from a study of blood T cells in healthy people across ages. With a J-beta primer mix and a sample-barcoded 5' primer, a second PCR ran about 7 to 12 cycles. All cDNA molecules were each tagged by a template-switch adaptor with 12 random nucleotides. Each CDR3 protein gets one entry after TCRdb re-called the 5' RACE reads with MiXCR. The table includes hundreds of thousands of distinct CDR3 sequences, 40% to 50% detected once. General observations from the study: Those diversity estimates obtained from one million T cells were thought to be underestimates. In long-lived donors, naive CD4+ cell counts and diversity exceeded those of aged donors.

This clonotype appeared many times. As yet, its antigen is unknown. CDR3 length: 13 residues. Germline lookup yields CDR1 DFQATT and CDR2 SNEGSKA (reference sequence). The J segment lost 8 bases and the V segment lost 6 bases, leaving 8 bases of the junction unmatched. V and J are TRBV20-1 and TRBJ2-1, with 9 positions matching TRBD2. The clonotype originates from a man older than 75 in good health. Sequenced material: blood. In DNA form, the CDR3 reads TGCAGTGCAGCTGGCGGGAGGGCCTATGAGCAGTTCTTC. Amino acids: CSAAGGRAYEQFF.